This T cell receptor beta chain was documented in a study of beta chain features in type 1 diabetes. Isolated RNA was reverse transcribed in full, so expressed TCRB transcripts were sequenced. Assay used: immunoSEQ multiplex PCR; TCRdb lists only in-frame clones, some missing. The repertoire holds some 410,000 clones, with over 10% as singletons. This clone was seen more than once but under ten times. What it binds is not known. General observations from the study: cDNA-based sequencing might over-represent cells highly expressing TCR. Lower insertion and higher deletion counts appeared at VDJ junctions in type 1 diabetes patients.

The sequenced sample consisted of naive CD4+ T cells from blood. This receptor was identified in a woman aged 18-29 years in good health.

This CDR3 reads CASSEGVQVQETQYF. In DNA, the CDR3 is TGTGCCAGCAGTGAAGGGGTCCAGGTCCAAGAGACCCAGTACTTC. This chain connects TRBV25-1 to TRBJ2-5; D is unclear. The CDR3 consists of 15 residues. The germline gives CDR1 MGHDK, CDR2 SYGVNS. Trimming pared 2 bases from V and 1 base from J, leaving 11 bases between. The full variable domain, its missing parts supplied by reference TRBV25-1 and TRBJ2-5, is EADIYQTPRYLVIGTGKKITLECSQTMGHDKMYWYQQDPGMELHLIHYSYGVNSTEKGDLSSESTVSRIRTEHFPLTLESARPSHTSQYLCASSEGVQVQETQYFGPGTRLLVL.